The rows below give T cell receptor beta chains drawn from one sample of a study of regulatory and conventional T cells in RAG deficiency. TCRdb's table, derived via immunoSEQ multiplex PCR, lists solely in-frame clones and lacks some. The sample includes some 21,000 clones, 95% to 96% of them seen just once. Another study also made use of these data, one on regulatory T cells.

Material for sequencing was CD25- CD4+ T cells sorted from blood. The source of these receptors is a human donor in good health. Both conserved end residues are part of each CDR3. A D gene is named only where the DNA matches it firmly. Size is omitted from some rows. Given values are once, few, many or a class for expanded clones.

>TRBV19|TRBJ1-5|TRBD1|.
TGTGCCAGTACCGGACAGGGGGGCAATCAGCCCCAGCATTTT
CASTGQGGNQPQHF
>TRBV27|TRBJ2-7|.|.
TGTGCCAGCAGTTGGTCAGGCAGGCACTACGAGCAGTACTTC
CASSWSGRHYEQYF
>TRBV7-2|TRBJ1-5|.|once
TGTGCCAGCAGCTTAGGAGGCGGGGACAATCAGCCCCAGCATTTT
CASSLGGGDNQPQHF
>TRBV6-4|TRBJ1-1|.|once
TGTGCCAGCAGTGAACAGGGTGGGACTGAAGCTTTCTTT
CASSEQGGTEAFF
>TRBV27|TRBJ2-7|TRBD2|once
TGTGCCAGCAGACCCGGGGGGAGAAACGAGCAGTACTTC
CASRPGGRNEQYF
>TRBV28|TRBJ2-7|TRBD1|.
TGTGCCAGCAGCTATCCCGGACAGGGAAAGTTCCACGAGCAGTACTTC
CASSYPGQGKFHEQYF
>TRBV9|TRBJ2-1|TRBD2|.
TGTGCCAGCAGCGTATTAGCGGGGGCCATATTAACCTACAATGAGCAGTTCTTC
CASSVLAGAILTYNEQFF
>TRBV7-2|TRBJ1-2|.|.
TGTGCCAGCAGCTTAGAAGCAGGTTTATCTTATGGCTACACCTTC
CASSLEAGLSYGYTF
>TRBV28|TRBJ1-6|.|once
TGTGCCAGCAGTTTATTCGCAGGGGAAATGGGCTCCTATAATTCACCCCTCCACTTT
CASSLFAGEMGSYNSPLHF
>TRBV6-5|TRBJ2-5|.|.
TGTGCCAGCAGTTACGCTAGGGAGACCCAGTACTTC
CASSYARETQYF
>TRBV5-6|TRBJ1-2|.|.
TGTGCCAGCAGCCTTCGACGGGGGACGACCTATGGCTACACCTTC
CASSLRRGTTYGYTF
>TRBV5-6|TRBJ2-7|.|.
TGTGCCAGCAGGGCGACAGGCCCTGGAGGAGGCGAGCAGTACTTC
CASRATGPGGGEQYF
>TRBV19|TRBJ2-1|TRBD2|.
TGTGCCAGTTCGACTAGCGGGGGCCAAGGCAATGAGCAGTTCTTC
CASSTSGGQGNEQFF
>TRBV7-2|TRBJ2-5|.|.
TGTGCCAGCAGCTCTCAGGAAGAGACCCAGTACTTC
CASSSQEETQYF
>TRBV5-1|TRBJ1-5|TRBD1|.
TGCGCCAGCAGCTTAGGGACAGGGGCAAGCAATCAGCCCCAGCATTTT
CASSLGTGASNQPQHF
>TRBV30|TRBJ1-3|.|.
TGTGCCTGGAGTGTACTTCATCCTGGAAACACCATATATTTT
CAWSVLHPGNTIYF
>TRBV10-2|TRBJ1-6|TRBD1|.
TGCGCCAGCAGACCAGGGGGACAGTATAATTCACCCCTCCACTTT
CASRPGGQYNSPLHF
>TRBV29-1|TRBJ2-7|.|.
TGCAGCGTTGAAGGGCAGTACGAGCAGTACTTC
CSVEGQYEQYF
>TRBV5-4|TRBJ2-7|TRBD1|.
TGTGCCAGCAGCTTGGAGGGGACAGGATTCTACGAGCAGTACTTC
CASSLEGTGFYEQYF
>TRBV4-3|TRBJ1-6|.|.
TGCGCCAGCAGCCCCGAGGCGGGCTATAATTCACCCCTCCACTTT
CASSPEAGYNSPLHF
>TRBV15|TRBJ2-7|.|.
TGTGCCACCAGCAGAGAAACAGGGATGGGCTCCTACGAGCAGTACTTC
CATSRETGMGSYEQYF
>TRBV6-6|TRBJ1-2|TRBD1|.
TGTGCCAGCAGTTACCCAGGGACAGGGTTTGGCTACACCTTC
CASSYPGTGFGYTF
>TRBV19|TRBJ1-2|.|.
TGTGCCAGTCAATTTAACTATGGCTACACCTTC
CASQFNYGYTF
>TRBV10-2|TRBJ1-5|TRBD1|.
TGCGCCAGCAGGGAGACAGGGTTTGGTAGCAATCAGCCCCAGCATTTT
CASRETGFGSNQPQHF
>TRBV20-1|TRBJ1-1|.|.
TGCAGTGCCCTACGTGAGGGTGGGGCTTTCTTT
CSALREGGAFF
>TRBV2|TRBJ1-2|.|once
TGTGCCAGCAGTGAAGAGGCAGGGTTGGATGGCTACACCTTC
CASSEEAGLDGYTF
>TRBV2|TRBJ2-5|.|.
TGTGCCAGCAGTCAACAGGGAGCCCAAGAGACCCAGTACTTC
CASSQQGAQETQYF
>TRBV11-1|TRBJ1-1|.|.
TGTGCCAGCAGCTTTTCTAACACTGAAGCTTTCTTT
CASSFSNTEAFF
>TRBV11-2|TRBJ2-3|TRBD2|.
TGTGCCAGCAGGCGCCTGGGACTAGCTGTTGATACGCAGTATTTT
CASRRLGLAVDTQYF
>TRBV27|TRBJ1-1|.|once
TGTGCCAGCAGTTTATCGAGAAGCACTGAAGCTTTCTTT
CASSLSRSTEAFF
>TRBV7-9|TRBJ2-7|.|.
TGTGCCAGCAGCTTAGCCGGGGAGAGTTTCAACGAGCAGTACTTC
CASSLAGESFNEQYF
>TRBV5-1|TRBJ1-2|TRBD1|.
TGCGCCAGCAGCGATCCGACAGGGTCGGTTGATGGCTACACCTTC
CASSDPTGSVDGYTF
>TRBV5-1|TRBJ2-1|.|.
TGCGCCAGCAGCCCGGGCTTCACGGACTGGGGTGAGCAGTTCTTC
CASSPGFTDWGEQFF
>TRBV10-3|TRBJ2-7|.|.
TGTGCCATCAGTGAAATAGTGGCTAGTCTCACCTACGAGCAGTACTTC
CAISEIVASLTYEQYF
>TRBV18|TRBJ1-2|TRBD1|once
TGTGCCAGCTCACCGGGCCCGGGACAGAACTATGGCTACACCTTC
CASSPGPGQNYGYTF
>TRBV6-5|TRBJ1-2|TRBD1|.
TGTGCCAGCAGTGCACAGGGGGGAGGGGGCTACACCTTC
CASSAQGGGGYTF
>TRBV15|TRBJ1-1|.|.
TGTGCCACCAGCAGGGCCGGGGAGATGCCGAACACTGAAGCTTTCTTT
CATSRAGEMPNTEAFF
>TRBV28|TRBJ2-4|TRBD1|.
TGTGCCAGCGGGACAGGCGGAAACATTCAGTACTTC
CASGTGGNIQYF
>TRBV13|TRBJ2-1|TRBD1|.
TGTGCCAGCAGCCCCAACAGGGGGCGCGTTAAGGGTGACAATGAGCAGTTCTTC
CASSPNRGRVKGDNEQFF
>TRBV5-5|TRBJ1-6|TRBD1|once
TGTGCCAGCAGCTTGGGGGGGACAGGAGGAAATTCACCCCTCCACTTT
CASSLGGTGGNSPLHF
>TRBV5-1|TRBJ1-4|.|.
TGCGCCAGCAGCTTGGAGGGGGCAACTAATGAAAAACTGTTTTTT
CASSLEGATNEKLFF
>TRBV30|TRBJ1-2|.|.
TGTGCCCTTGCCCTAGCTAACTATGGCTACACCTTC
CALALANYGYTF